The clone carrying this T cell receptor beta chain appeared many times. As yet, its antigen is unknown. Germline V CDR1 and CDR2: DFQATT, SNEGSKA (reference sequence). The V end was cut by 3 bases, the J end by 8 bases, with 11 bases between. The CDR3 is made up of 12 amino acids. This sample was included in a study of CD8 T cells in ankylosing spondylitis. Overall study findings and caveats: Within ankylosing spondylitis blood, a TCR beta motif made up of roughly eight highly homologous variants appeared to be characteristic. Disease-linked clones proved CD8+ and comparatively uncommon in peripheral blood.

Making use of molecular barcodes, quantitative 5'-RACE generated TCR beta libraries. TCRdb recomputed calls from the 5' RACE reads with MiXCR, one row per CDR3 protein. The sample includes 150,000 to 200,000 distinct CDR3 sequences, 11% of them seen just once. V and J are TRBV20-1 and TRBJ2-1; D is possibly TRBD1 (6 bases). This clonotype was obtained from a male donor with ankylosing spondylitis or in good health (not recorded which). The source material was blood, either unsorted or a sorted T cell fraction (not recorded which). This chain's CDR3 is CSASPRGDEQFF. The CDR3 DNA reads TGCAGTGCTAGTCCCAGGGGCGATGAGCAGTTCTTC.